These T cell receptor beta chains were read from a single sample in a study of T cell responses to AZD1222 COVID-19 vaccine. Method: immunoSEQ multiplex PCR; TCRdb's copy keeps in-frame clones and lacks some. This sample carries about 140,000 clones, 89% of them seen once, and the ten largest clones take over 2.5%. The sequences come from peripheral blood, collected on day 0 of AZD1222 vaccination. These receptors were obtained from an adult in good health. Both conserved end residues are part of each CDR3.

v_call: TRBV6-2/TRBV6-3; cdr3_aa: CASSLSWTDPMNTEAFF
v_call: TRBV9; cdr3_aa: CASSVAWGPTDTQYF
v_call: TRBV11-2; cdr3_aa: CASSLKYLPQGEAGNTIYF
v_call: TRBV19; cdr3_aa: CASSIVHGQYGYTF
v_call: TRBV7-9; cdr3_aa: CASSLDLRGLQFF
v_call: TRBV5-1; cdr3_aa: CASLAGTGHQETQYF
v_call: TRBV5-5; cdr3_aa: CASSQSGDSGAYEQYF
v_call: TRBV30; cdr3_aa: CASGASGGAQETQYF
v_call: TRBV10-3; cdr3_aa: CAISEPRLPTTYEQYF
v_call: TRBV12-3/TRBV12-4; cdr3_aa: CASSLARGAEAFF
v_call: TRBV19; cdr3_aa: CASNDRGGREKLFF
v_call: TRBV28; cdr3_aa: CASSTPLASGRARAYEQYF
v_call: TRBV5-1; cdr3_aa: CASSNGGGLTNEKLFF
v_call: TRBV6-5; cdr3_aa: CASQSRQSLYSPLHF
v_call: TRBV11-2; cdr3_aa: CASSLVRVRTNTEAFF
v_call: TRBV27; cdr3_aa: CASSPRTRSYEQYF
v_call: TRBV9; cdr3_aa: CASSVATGHYNEQFF
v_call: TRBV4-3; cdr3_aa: CASSQELGLAGRNEQFF
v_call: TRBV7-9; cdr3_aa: CASSLVSLGSEKLFF
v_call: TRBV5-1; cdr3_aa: CASSLVGQPQHF
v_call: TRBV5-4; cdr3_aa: CASSLVAGRETQYF
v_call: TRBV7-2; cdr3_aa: CASSPITGTGSGGYTF
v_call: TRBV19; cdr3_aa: CASSIIAGGLNEQFF
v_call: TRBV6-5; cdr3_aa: CASSLTGVATDTQYF
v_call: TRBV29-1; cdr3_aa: CSGTRGEETQYF
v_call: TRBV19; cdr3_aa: CASSSGTGLGGTQYF
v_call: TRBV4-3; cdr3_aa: CASSQDYGSSSYEQYF
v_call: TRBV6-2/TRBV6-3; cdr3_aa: CASSSGTGVETQYF
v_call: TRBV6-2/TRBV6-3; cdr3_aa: CASSFGPRGGGTEAFF
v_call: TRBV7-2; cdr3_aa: CASSTYTDTQYF
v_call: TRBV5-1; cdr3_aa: CASSFTQGVNTEAFF
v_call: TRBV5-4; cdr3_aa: CASSLVQAPSAEQYF
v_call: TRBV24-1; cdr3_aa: CATAEQGYNEQFF
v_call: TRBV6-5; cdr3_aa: CASSYSIGRRNTEAFF
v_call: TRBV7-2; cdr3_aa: CASSSRSAEAFF
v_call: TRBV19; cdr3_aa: CASSYWGEVADTQYF
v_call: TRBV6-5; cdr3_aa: CASSYSRGAGWYGYTF
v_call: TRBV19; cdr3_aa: CASRTTGGARLRGLFF
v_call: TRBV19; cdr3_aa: CASSMSSAYTDTQYF